The 13 T cell receptor beta chains presented below share a single source sample, sequenced in a study of blood T cells in healthy people across ages. A second about 6 to 11 cycle PCR used barcoded and J-beta primers. TCRdb re-called the 5' RACE reads through MiXCR, storing one row per CDR3 protein. The sample includes some 750,000 distinct CDR3 sequences, over 20% of them seen just once. Sequencing input: blood. The source is a man aged 65 to 79 in good health.

J is TRBJ2-5 and V is TRBV7-8, with 8 nucleotides matching TRBD1. Germline CDR1 and CDR2: SGHVS and FQNEAQ. After removal of 6 bases from V and 7 bases from J, the junction contained 10 bases not matched to a gene. This CDR3 has 14 residues. The CDR3: CASRPGQGEGTQYF. In DNA, the CDR3 is TGTGCCAGCAGACCAGGACAGGGCGAGGGGACCCAGTACTTC.

This clonotype was counted a few times. This chain links TRBV12-3 or TRBV12-4 with TRBJ2-5; D unresolved. Trimming removed 5 bases from V and 7 bases from J, with 20 bases in between. The length of the CDR3 is 15 residues. The CDR3 bases are TGTGCCAGCAGTACACAAGGTCCCGGGCCCTGGACCCAGTACTTC. Amino acid sequence: CASSTQGPGPWTQYF.

The chain uses TRBV18 and TRBJ2-6; either TRBD1 or TRBD2 may supply D (5 bases each). The V end lost 5 bases, the J end lost 9 bases, and 17 bases lay between the germline ends. The length of the CDR3 is 15 residues. Germline V CDR1 and CDR2: KGHSH, LQKENI. The CDR3 spells CASSSGPPLRNVLTF. CDR3 nucleotide sequence: TGTGCCAGCTCATCGGGACCTCCTCTCCGCAACGTCCTGACTTTC.

The chain couples TRBV14 to TRBJ1-2; D gene ambiguous. In germline, CDR1 is SGHDN, CDR2 FVKESK. This CDR3 comprises 15 residues. V was pared by 0 bases and J by 1 base, with 9 bases between. The CDR3 DNA follows: TGTGCCAGCAGCCAAGATCTGGGTATTAACTATGGCTACACCTTC. Its translation: CASSQDLGINYGYTF. The variable domain in full, with the rest retrieved from reference TRBV14 and TRBJ1-2, is EAGVTQFPSHSVIEKGQTVTLRCDPISGHDNLYWYRRVMGKEIKFLLHFVKESKQDESGMPNNRFLAERTGGTYSTLKVQPAELEDSGVYFCASSQDLGINYGYTFGSGTRLTVV.

The chain couples TRBV9 to TRBJ2-3; D might be TRBD2 (6 bases). The V gene's germline CDR1 is SGDLS and CDR2 YYNGEE. V gave up 0 bases and J gave up 6 bases, with 14 bases separating them. The CDR3 runs 15 residues. The CDR3, as DNA: TGTGCCAGCAGCGTAGGCGGGGCTGGAATTGATACGCAGTATTTT. Amino acid sequence: CASSVGGAGIDTQYF.

This chain uses TRBV7-2 with TRBJ2-3; D is ambiguous. Germline loops: CDR1 SGHTA, CDR2 FQGNSA. The V end lost 0 bases, the J end lost 4 bases, and 8 bases lay between the germline ends. This CDR3 is built from 14 residues. CDR3 sequence (DNA): TGTGCCAGCAGCTTAGCGGGCCCAGCAGATACGCAGTATTTT. Its protein is CASSLAGPADTQYF.

Ten or more counts support this clonotype. This rearrangement joins TRBV29-1 to TRBJ2-7; D is uncertain. The CDR3 loop spans 12 amino acids. Per germline, CDR1 SQVTM and CDR2 ANQGSEA. V was pared by 4 bases and J by 5 bases, with 12 bases between. The CDR3 protein is CSVVFVGDEQYF. The CDR3 nucleotides read TGCAGCGTTGTCTTTGTTGGGGACGAGCAGTACTTC.

This clonotype has only a few counts. The chain recombines TRBV6-6 with TRBJ1-5; 8 bases line up with TRBD1. This CDR3 region has 15 residues. Germline V lookup: CDR1 MNHNY, CDR2 SVGAGI (reference sequence). V dropped 8 bases and J dropped 4; count of bases not matched to a gene: 10. The CDR3 loop is CASDDGTGPNQPQHF. Here the CDR3 DNA reads TGTGCCAGCGACGATGGGACAGGCCCTAATCAGCCCCAGCATTTT.

The chain employs TRBV12-3 or TRBV12-4 and TRBJ2-1; 9 bases are shared with TRBD2. The CDR3 covers 15 residues. V shed 5 bases, J shed 0 bases, and the junction held 2 bases outside the gene matches. This CDR3 reads CASSRAGGSYNEQFF. The CDR3 bases are TGTGCCAGCAGTCGAGCGGGGGGCTCCTACAATGAGCAGTTCTTC.

The gene calls are TRBV7-9 and TRBJ2-7; the D is unclear. The CDR3 runs 14 residues. Germline CDR1 reads SEHNR; CDR2 reads FQNEAQ (reference sequence). V was clipped by 1 base and J by 6 bases, with 13 bases between them. The CDR3 is CASSLVSLKSEQYF. CDR3 DNA sequence: TGTGCCAGCAGCTTAGTTAGCCTCAAGAGCGAGCAGTACTTC.

The genes are TRBV7-9 and TRBJ1-3; the D is unclear. Germline V gene sequence: CDR1 SEHNR, CDR2 FQNEAQ (reference sequence). This CDR3 has 16 amino acids. V was trimmed by 5 bases and J by 0 bases, leaving 14 bases between them. The chain's CDR3 is CASSPPGTLSGNTIYF. As DNA, the CDR3 is TGTGCCAGCAGCCCCCCGGGAACACTCTCTGGAAACACCATATATTTT. Full variable domain (outside the CDR3, taken from reference TRBV7-9 and TRBJ1-3): DTGVSQNPRHKITKRGQNVTFRCDPISEHNRLYWYRQTLGQGPEFLTYFQNEAQLEKSRLLSDRFSAERPKGSFSTLEIQRTEQGDSAMYLCASSPPGTLSGNTIYFGEGSWLTVV.

This clonotype was seen a few times. This chain connects TRBV9 to TRBJ1-1; TRBD1 matches at 7 bases. The CDR3 totals 14 residues. The germline V gene encodes CDR1 SGDLS and CDR2 YYNGEE. After removal of 0 bases from V and 8 bases from J, the junction contained 7 bases not matched to a gene. The CDR3 DNA is TGTGCCAGCAGCGTAGACCCGAGGGGGCAGGAAGCTTTCTTT. Translated, it gives CASSVDPRGQEAFF.

This clonotype was counted once. The chain employs TRBV11-3 and TRBJ2-1; D unclear. Per the germline V gene, CDR1 is SGHNT and CDR2 is YENEEA. Trimming stripped 1 base from V and 6 bases from J, with 13 bases between. The CDR3 sequence is 15 residues long. In DNA form, the CDR3 reads TGTGCCAGCAGCTTAGTCGGCGCCCTCGCCAATGAGCAGTTCTTC. Protein sequence: CASSLVGALANEQFF.